This is a list of T cell receptor beta chains from one sample in a study of vaccination and CD4 T cells after COVID-19. Each CDR3 protein gets one entry after TCRdb re-called the PCR reads with MiXCR. This sample has some 16,000 distinct CDR3 sequences, with 35% found just once. Their target antigens are unknown. Source material: cultured CD4+ T cells from blood. These TCRs come from a human donor with COVID-19. CDR3s include the opening cysteine and the closing phenylalanine or tryptophan. D genes are given only for firm matches. Clone size is given for some rows only: seen once, a few or many times, or a class if the clone is expanded.

J gene: TRBJ2-1
clone size: NA
V gene: TRBV11-2
D gene: TRBD2
CDR3 DNA: TGTGCCAGCAGCTTTCGAGGCGGGGGGGCCCACAATGAGCAGTTCTTC
CDR3 protein: CASSFRGGGAHNEQFF

J gene: TRBJ2-1
clone size: NA
V gene: TRBV5-4
D gene: TRBD2
CDR3 DNA: TGTGCCAGCAGCAGCGGGACTAGCGGACTCTACAATGAGCAGTTCTTC
CDR3 protein: CASSSGTSGLYNEQFF

J gene: TRBJ2-7
clone size: few
V gene: TRBV20-1
D gene: TRBD2
CDR3 DNA: TGCAGTGCTTCCGGGACTAGCGGGCCCAGCTCCTACGAGCAGTACTTC
CDR3 protein: CSASGTSGPSSYEQYF

J gene: TRBJ2-7
clone size: NA
V gene: TRBV7-2
D gene: NA
CDR3 DNA: TGTGCCAGCAGCTTACCCCTTGTAGCGGCTGAGCAGTACTTC
CDR3 protein: CASSLPLVAAEQYF

J gene: TRBJ1-2
clone size: NA
V gene: TRBV20-1
D gene: TRBD1
CDR3 DNA: TGCAGTGCTAGCACTCGAGGGGGCGATAGGGTGGGTGGCTACACCTTC
CDR3 protein: CSASTRGGDRVGGYTF

J gene: TRBJ1-6
clone size: once
V gene: TRBV12-3/TRBV12-4
D gene: TRBD1
CDR3 DNA: TGTGCCAGCAGGGAACCGGGACAGACCCCTTATTCACCCCTCCACTTT
CDR3 protein: CASREPGQTPYSPLHF

J gene: TRBJ2-5
clone size: few
V gene: TRBV11-3
D gene: TRBD2
CDR3 DNA: TGTGCCAGCAGCTTCTTGGCGGGGGGGCGGGAGACCCAGTACTTC
CDR3 protein: CASSFLAGGRETQYF

J gene: TRBJ1-3
clone size: few
V gene: TRBV2
D gene: NA
CDR3 DNA: TGTGCCAGCAGTGAAAGACCGTCCTCTGGAAACACCATATATTTT
CDR3 protein: CASSERPSSGNTIYF

J gene: TRBJ2-5
clone size: few
V gene: TRBV7-2
D gene: TRBD2
CDR3 DNA: TGTGCCAGCAGCCGAGGGACTAGAGAGACCCAGTACTTC
CDR3 protein: CASSRGTRETQYF

J gene: TRBJ1-5
clone size: NA
V gene: TRBV12-3/TRBV12-4
D gene: TRBD1
CDR3 DNA: TGTGCCAGCAGTTTGAGGGACAGGGCTAATCAGCCCCAGCATTTT
CDR3 protein: CASSLRDRANQPQHF

J gene: TRBJ2-5
clone size: NA
V gene: TRBV11-3
D gene: TRBD1
CDR3 DNA: TGTGCCAGCAGCTTAAGGGGGCGAGGGTTCCAAGAGACCCAGTACTTC
CDR3 protein: CASSLRGRGFQETQYF

J gene: TRBJ2-7
clone size: few
V gene: TRBV7-7
D gene: NA
CDR3 DNA: TGTGCTAGCACCCTCTACGAGCAGTACTTC
CDR3 protein: CASTLYEQYF

J gene: TRBJ2-1
clone size: NA
V gene: TRBV2
D gene: NA
CDR3 DNA: TGTGCCAGCAGTGTGGCAGGTATTGCGTTCTTC
CDR3 protein: CASSVAGIAFF

J gene: TRBJ1-4
clone size: NA
V gene: TRBV7-2
D gene: TRBD1
CDR3 DNA: TGTGCCAGCGGCCGGGACAGGGATGAAAAACTGTTTTTT
CDR3 protein: CASGRDRDEKLFF

J gene: TRBJ1-2
clone size: once
V gene: TRBV19
D gene: NA
CDR3 DNA: TGTGCCAGTAGGAATTCCGGGACGGCGTCCTTCTATGGCTACACCTTC
CDR3 protein: CASRNSGTASFYGYTF

J gene: TRBJ2-5
clone size: NA
V gene: TRBV2
D gene: TRBD1
CDR3 DNA: TGTGCCAGCAGTGAAGCGGACAGGTGGCTCCCCGGAGAGACCCAGTACTTC
CDR3 protein: CASSEADRWLPGETQYF

J gene: TRBJ1-6
clone size: few
V gene: TRBV20-1
D gene: TRBD1
CDR3 DNA: TGCAGTGCTAGAGATCCAGGACAGGGGGCGGAGAATTCACCCCTCCACTTT
CDR3 protein: CSARDPGQGAENSPLHF

J gene: TRBJ2-2
clone size: few
V gene: TRBV7-9
D gene: NA
CDR3 DNA: TGTGCCAGCACCCTTGGTACCGGGGAGCTGTTTTTT
CDR3 protein: CASTLGTGELFF

J gene: TRBJ2-5
clone size: NA
V gene: TRBV5-4
D gene: NA
CDR3 DNA: TGTGCCAGCAGCTCCAGGGGGGCGGGGGAGACCCAGTACTTC
CDR3 protein: CASSSRGAGETQYF

J gene: TRBJ2-5
clone size: NA
V gene: TRBV7-2
D gene: NA
CDR3 DNA: TGTGCCAGCAGCTTAGGGACGGAAGAGACCCAGTACTTC
CDR3 protein: CASSLGTEETQYF

J gene: TRBJ2-5
clone size: few
V gene: TRBV30
D gene: NA
CDR3 DNA: TGTGCCTGGAGTGTTTTCCGTCCGGAGACCCAGTACTTC
CDR3 protein: CAWSVFRPETQYF

J gene: TRBJ2-7
clone size: NA
V gene: TRBV7-9
D gene: NA
CDR3 DNA: TGTGCCAGCAGCTTAGGGGGTGGGGCCTACGAGCAGTACTTC
CDR3 protein: CASSLGGGAYEQYF

J gene: TRBJ2-3
clone size: NA
V gene: TRBV6-2/TRBV6-3
D gene: TRBD1
CDR3 DNA: TGTGCCAGCAGTCAGGACAGGGGGATGGCAGATACGCAGTATTTT
CDR3 protein: CASSQDRGMADTQYF

J gene: TRBJ1-5
clone size: few
V gene: TRBV27
D gene: NA
CDR3 DNA: TGTGCCAGCAGTTTATCGCGCAATCAGCCCCAGCATTTT
CDR3 protein: CASSLSRNQPQHF

J gene: TRBJ2-5
clone size: medium-sized
V gene: TRBV7-9
D gene: NA
CDR3 DNA: TGTGCCAGCAGCTTAGACACAGGGCCCCAAGAGACCCAGTACTTC
CDR3 protein: CASSLDTGPQETQYF

J gene: TRBJ1-2
clone size: NA
V gene: TRBV12-3/TRBV12-4
D gene: NA
CDR3 DNA: TGTGCCAGCAGTTTGGGGGGGGCGTCCGCCTATGGCTACACCTTC
CDR3 protein: CASSLGGASAYGYTF

J gene: TRBJ2-7
clone size: NA
V gene: TRBV11-2
D gene: TRBD1
CDR3 DNA: TGTGCCAGCAGCTTAGAGGGGACAGGGGGTTACGAGCAGTACTTC
CDR3 protein: CASSLEGTGGYEQYF

J gene: TRBJ2-2
clone size: few
V gene: TRBV20-1
D gene: NA
CDR3 DNA: TGCAGTGCTAGTGGCAGGGTGAACACCGGGGAGCTGTTTTTT
CDR3 protein: CSASGRVNTGELFF

J gene: TRBJ1-2
clone size: few
V gene: TRBV20-1
D gene: NA
CDR3 DNA: TGCAGTGCTAGAGAATACTCTAGCCGGACGGTGGTGGATGGCTACACCTTC
CDR3 protein: CSAREYSSRTVVDGYTF

J gene: TRBJ1-1
clone size: few
V gene: TRBV5-1
D gene: NA
CDR3 DNA: TGCGCCAGCAGCTTGGCTGGGATGAACACTGAAGCTTTCTTT
CDR3 protein: CASSLAGMNTEAFF

J gene: TRBJ2-5
clone size: NA
V gene: TRBV6-1
D gene: NA
CDR3 DNA: TGTGCCAGTGAAAATGGGGGGGGGCGAGAGACCCAGTACTTC
CDR3 protein: CASENGGGRETQYF

J gene: TRBJ2-7
clone size: NA
V gene: TRBV30
D gene: NA
CDR3 DNA: TGTGCCTGGAGCGGGGGTCGGAACGAGCAGTACTTC
CDR3 protein: CAWSGGRNEQYF

J gene: TRBJ2-7
clone size: NA
V gene: TRBV28
D gene: NA
CDR3 DNA: TGTGCCAGCAGTTTAGAGCCAGAAAGCTCCTACGAGCAGTACTTC
CDR3 protein: CASSLEPESSYEQYF

J gene: TRBJ2-6
clone size: NA
V gene: TRBV5-6
D gene: TRBD1
CDR3 DNA: TGTGCCAGCAGCTTGGAAGGGACAGGACGCACTGGGGCCAACGTCCTGACTTTC
CDR3 protein: CASSLEGTGRTGANVLTF

J gene: TRBJ1-5
clone size: NA
V gene: TRBV12-3/TRBV12-4
D gene: NA
CDR3 DNA: TGTGCCAGCAGCCCCGCAGGCGACGGTCAGCCCCAGCATTTT
CDR3 protein: CASSPAGDGQPQHF

J gene: TRBJ2-5
clone size: once
V gene: TRBV9
D gene: NA
CDR3 DNA: TGTGCCAGCAGCGTGGCGGGGTCGGCCCAAGAGACCCAGTACTTC
CDR3 protein: CASSVAGSAQETQYF

J gene: TRBJ2-3
clone size: NA
V gene: TRBV6-1
D gene: TRBD2
CDR3 DNA: TGTGCCAGCGGTAGCGGGGGGACAGATACGCAGTATTTT
CDR3 protein: CASGSGGTDTQYF

J gene: TRBJ2-3
clone size: few
V gene: TRBV6-1
D gene: NA
CDR3 DNA: TGTGCCAGCAGACAGGGTTCGGATACGCAGTATTTT
CDR3 protein: CASRQGSDTQYF

J gene: TRBJ2-7
clone size: NA
V gene: TRBV10-3
D gene: TRBD1
CDR3 DNA: TGTGCCATCAGTGAGTCGGGACAGGGTGACACCTACGAGCAGTACTTC
CDR3 protein: CAISESGQGDTYEQYF

J gene: TRBJ1-3
clone size: few
V gene: TRBV4-3
D gene: NA
CDR3 DNA: TGCGCCAGCAGCCAAGATTTTGTAGCTAGCTCTGGAAACACCATATATTTT
CDR3 protein: CASSQDFVASSGNTIYF

J gene: TRBJ2-2
clone size: NA
V gene: TRBV7-6
D gene: NA
CDR3 DNA: TGTGTCAGCACCCCCCGGCAGCCCGGGGAGCTGTTTTTT
CDR3 protein: CVSTPRQPGELFF

J gene: TRBJ1-6
clone size: NA
V gene: TRBV11-3
D gene: NA
CDR3 DNA: TGTGCCAGCAGCTTAGCCGGGGTTTTCGAGTCTTATAATTCACCCCTCCACTTT
CDR3 protein: CASSLAGVFESYNSPLHF

J gene: TRBJ1-5
clone size: NA
V gene: TRBV6-1
D gene: NA
CDR3 DNA: TGTGCCAGCAGTGAAGGGGTAGGTAATCAGCCCCAGCATTTT
CDR3 protein: CASSEGVGNQPQHF

J gene: TRBJ1-3
clone size: few
V gene: TRBV20-1
D gene: TRBD1
CDR3 DNA: TGCAGTGTCACGTCCGGACAGGTGGGAAACACCATATATTTT
CDR3 protein: CSVTSGQVGNTIYF

J gene: TRBJ1-1
clone size: few
V gene: TRBV20-1
D gene: NA
CDR3 DNA: TGCAGTGCTAGTTCGGGGGTCGTCACTGAAGCTTTCTTT
CDR3 protein: CSASSGVVTEAFF

J gene: TRBJ1-5
clone size: NA
V gene: TRBV12-3/TRBV12-4
D gene: TRBD1
CDR3 DNA: TGTGCCAGCAGTCTGGAGACAGGGGGCCGAGGCAATCAGCCCCAGCATTTT
CDR3 protein: CASSLETGGRGNQPQHF

J gene: TRBJ2-2
clone size: few
V gene: TRBV5-4
D gene: NA
CDR3 DNA: TGTGCCAGCAGCTTGGCCGGCACTGAACAGACCGGGGAGCTGTTTTTT
CDR3 protein: CASSLAGTEQTGELFF

J gene: TRBJ1-2
clone size: NA
V gene: TRBV7-3
D gene: NA
CDR3 DNA: TGTGCCAGCAGCCCCACAGGGTTTGGTGGCTACACCTTC
CDR3 protein: CASSPTGFGGYTF

J gene: TRBJ1-1
clone size: NA
V gene: TRBV10-2
D gene: TRBD1
CDR3 DNA: TGCGCCAGCCGTTGGACAGGGCTGAACACTGAAGCTTTCTTT
CDR3 protein: CASRWTGLNTEAFF